This T cell receptor (beta chain) was sequenced in a study of early T cells in non-severe SARS-CoV-2 infection (dated by TCRdb to the early 2020s). General notes on the study: Because TCR sequencing was done on bulk RNA from unsorted whole blood, the alpha and beta chains could not be paired. Summary of the overall study and its limitations: VDJdb matching was skewed toward anti-spike CD8 responses and likely underestimated virus-specific expansions by missing private and CD4 specificities.

The library was produced with 5' RACE. TCRdb names NextSeq 500 as the instrument used. In the TCR library protocol, unique molecular identifiers were attached to individual cDNA molecules to correct for PCR bias and sequencing error. Sequencing covered both TCR alpha and beta chains, and within each sample the abundances of alpha and beta sequences were tightly co-correlated. The paper's processing steps were these. V gene, J gene and CDR3 annotation of TCR sequences was performed with Decombinator V4. TCRs were defined as expanded if a significant change between any two time points was detected under a Poisson model with p below 0.0001. TCR abundances were normalised to the total number of TCRs sequenced per sample and were expressed as counts per million. MAIT TCRs were defined by TRAV1-2 paired with TRAJ12, TRAJ20 or TRAJ33, and iNKT TCRs by TRAV10 paired with TRAJ18. VDJdb, accessed on 1 November 2021, was searched for TCRs annotated for CMV, EBV and SARS-CoV-2, and TCRs annotated for more than one antigen were excluded. TCRdb trimmed public reads at Q25 via fastp, called clones via MiXCR and kept in-frame beta chains. Each entry is one CDR3 protein sequence, shown with its most common DNA and genes. TCRdb, not the original authors, processed these V and J calls. Here the sample has nearly 110,000 distinct CDR3 sequences; around 10% occur a single time. The ten largest account for approximately 6.9% of the sample.

The study was a case-control design nested within a healthcare worker cohort in London, UK, with weekly nasopharyngeal swab PCR tests and blood sampling. Healthcare workers were recruited between 23 and 31 March 2020, during the week of the UK lockdown, and were followed weekly for up to roughly 15 weeks. The V end loses 4 bases and the J end loses 4 bases, and a stretch of 10 bases separates them. The CDR3, cysteine through phenylalanine, is 13 amino acids long. Only the CDR3 DNA is retained, 39 bases long and in frame from the first base. The germline V gene yields SGHTA for CDR1 and FQGNSA for CDR2. With respect to this clonotype: The target of this receptor is not known. No base qualities exist here, and no much larger clone lies one base off it.

This clonotype was sampled from an adult who was a healthcare worker with PCR-confirmed SARS-CoV-2 infection or an uninfected control (not recorded which). The sequencing input was whole blood. Rearrangement joined TRBV7-2 to TRBJ1-2; no D segment can be confidently identified. The DNA sequence is TGTGCCAGCAGCTCCAGCCACGGCTATGGCTACACCTTC. This encodes CASSSSHGYGYTF.